One and the same sample provided the 26 T cell receptor beta chains below, sequenced in a study of Ad26.COV2.S vaccination and SARS-CoV-2 variants. Using immunoSEQ multiplex PCR, the repertoire was profiled, and TCRdb retains in-frame clones only, with some absent. The table has about 400,000 clones, about 88% seen once. The treatment is: around 19 received Ad26.COV2.S at low or high dose, single or two shots; a few received placebo; per-sample allocation not given. Each sample was drawn 63 days after the first injection (of vaccine or placebo). Sequenced here: peripheral blood, sampled in a trial of Ad26.COV2.S vaccine versus placebo. The receptors were gathered from a person aged 18-65 years who received the Ad26.COV2.S COVID-19 vaccine or a placebo.

This rearrangement joins TRBV4-1 to TRBJ2-2; TRBD1 aligns across 9 bases. The V gene end was trimmed by 6 bases and the J gene end by 6 bases; junction bases not matched to a gene: 8. Germline V gives CDR1 MGHRA, CDR2 YSYEKL. The length of the CDR3 is 15 residues. The CDR3 region has the DNA TGCGCCAGCAGACAACAGGGGGCTGGGGCCGGGGAGCTGTTTTTT. This encodes CASRQQGAGAGELFF.

This clone was seen only once. V and J are TRBV3-1 (or the pseudogene TRBV3-2) and TRBJ2-4; 12 bases map to TRBD1. V shed 3 bases, J shed 7 bases, and the junction held 7 bases outside the gene matches. Germline CDR1 LGHDT, CDR2 YNNKEL (reference sequence). The CDR3 covers 16 residues. The CDR3 region is CASSHGDRGRMNIQYF. The CDR3 DNA reads as TGTGCCAGCAGCCACGGGGACAGGGGGCGTATGAACATTCAGTACTTC.

The rearrangement uses TRBV7-8 and TRBJ2-3, with D unclear. V shed 1 base and J shed 2 bases, with 7 bases lying between them. The CDR3 length is 14 residues. Germline CDR1 is SGHVS and CDR2 is FQNEAQ. CDR3 loop: CASSLGEFTDTQYF. The CDR3 coding sequence is TGTGCCAGCAGCTTAGGGGAATTCACAGATACGCAGTATTTT. Together with reference TRBV7-8 and TRBJ2-3, the CDR3 gives the full variable domain: GAGVSQSPRYKVAKRGQDVALRCDPISGHVSLFWYQQALGQGPEFLTYFQNEAQLDKSGLPSDRFFAERPEGSVSTLKIQRTQQEDSAVYLCASSLGEFTDTQYFGPGTRLTVL.

This rearrangement joins TRBV7-8 to TRBJ2-6, with D maybe TRBD2 (7 bases). There are 17 residues in the CDR3. Trimming took off 7 bases at V and 0 bases at J, with 16 bases between the two ends. Germline CDR1 is SGHVS and CDR2 is FQNEAQ. CDR3 sequence (DNA): TGTGCCAGCACCCTAGCGGCGGGGGCCTCTGGGGCCAACGTCCTGACTTTC. Encoded protein: CASTLAAGASGANVLTF.

Here the CDR3 reads CASSPGGRSNQPQHF. In nucleotides, the CDR3 is TGTGCCAGCAGCCCCGGCGGACGGAGCAATCAGCCCCAGCATTTT. The chain couples TRBV7-2 to TRBJ1-5; D ambiguous. The CDR3 covers 15 residues. Germline V CDR1 and CDR2: SGHTA, FQGNSA. V was trimmed by 5 bases and J by 1 base, leaving 12 bases between them.

The V gene is TRBV4-2, the J gene TRBJ1-5, with D maybe TRBD1 (6 bases). CDR3 length: 15 amino acids. CDR1 is LGHNA and CDR2 is YNFKEQ in the germline V gene. Trimming stripped 0 bases from V and 3 bases from J, with 9 bases between. DNA for the CDR3: TGTGCCAGCAGCCAAGAACAGGGCTACAATCAGCCCCAGCATTTT. It is translated as CASSQEQGYNQPQHF.

The chain combines TRBV10-2 with TRBJ1-2; D gene unclear. CDR1 WSHSY and CDR2 SAAADI come from the germline V gene. The CDR3 contains 10 residues. The ends were cut back, 8 bases at V and 7 bases at J, with 8 bases in the middle. The CDR3 reads CASPGCGYTF. The CDR3, as DNA: TGCGCCAGCCCCGGGTGTGGCTACACCTTC.

The J gene is TRBJ2-6, the V gene TRBV30; D ambiguous. This CDR3 has 15 amino acids. The germline gives CDR1 GTSNPN, CDR2 SVGIG (reference sequence). V was trimmed by 3 bases and J by 1 base, leaving 10 bases between them. CDR3 nucleotides: TGTGCCTGGAGATTTGGGAAATCTGGGGCCAACGTCCTGACTTTC. This translates into CAWRFGKSGANVLTF.

The chain carries TRBV5-4 and TRBJ1-1; tentative D call: TRBD1 (5 bases). Trimming removed 4 bases at V and 6 bases at J, with 16 bases between. CDR3 length equals 14 residues. Looked up from germline, CDR1 is SGHNT and CDR2 is YYREEE (reference sequence). The CDR3 bases are TGTGCCAGCAGCCCACGCCGGGGGGACCCTGAAGCTTTCTTT. The encoded protein is CASSPRRGDPEAFF.

This sequence joins TRBV28 and TRBJ2-2; D not resolved. Trimming removed 7 bases at V and 4 bases at J, with 7 bases between. This CDR3 contains 12 residues. Germline CDR1 and CDR2: MDHEN and SYDVKM. The CDR3 nucleotides read TGTGCCAGCACTCAAGGCACCGGGGAGCTGTTTTTT. This translates into CASTQGTGELFF.

The chain employs TRBV11-3 and TRBJ1-1; D is undetermined. V lost 1 base, J lost 1 base, and 13 bases lay in between. The CDR3 sequence is 16 residues long. Germline V lookup: CDR1 SGHNT, CDR2 YENEEA. CDR3: CASSLAQSRKNTEAFF. The CDR3, as DNA: TGTGCCAGCAGCTTAGCCCAGTCGAGGAAGAACACTGAAGCTTTCTTT.

This clone was counted a few times. V gene TRBV12-3 or TRBV12-4 combines with J gene TRBJ2-2; D gene unclear. V lost 4 bases, J lost 7 bases, and 4 bases lay in between. CDR3 length: 11 residues. The CDR3 coding sequence is TGTGCCAGCAGTTCTCACGGGGAGCTGTTTTTT. It codes for CASSSHGELFF.

V and J are TRBV6-5 and TRBJ2-7, with TRBD1 identical over 7 bases. Per germline, CDR1 MNHEY and CDR2 SVGAGI. The junction had 15 bases not matched to a gene; V was cut back by 10 bases and J by 6 bases. This CDR3 is built from 14 residues. The CDR3 region has the DNA TGTGCCACCCGAGCCGGGACAGCCCGGGTCGAGCAGTACTTC. It translates to CATRAGTARVEQYF.

There are a few counts of this clone. The chain is built from TRBV15 and TRBJ2-7; tentatively, D is TRBD1 or TRBD2 (6 bases each). V lost 0 bases and J lost 2, with 11 bases in between. The CDR3 covers 15 residues. Germline V gene sequence: CDR1 LNHNV, CDR2 YYDKDF (reference sequence). The CDR3 protein is CATSRDLGGPYEQYF. The CDR3 coding sequence is TGTGCCACCAGCAGAGATCTTGGGGGGCCCTACGAGCAGTACTTC.

The chain combines TRBV9 with TRBJ2-2; tentative D call: TRBD1 (6 bases). There are 14 residues in the CDR3. The germline CDR1 and CDR2 sequences are SGDLS and YYNGEE. V lost 2 bases, J lost 4 bases, and 9 bases lay in between. Here the CDR3 reads CASSVTGSTGELFF. In DNA form, the CDR3 reads TGTGCCAGCAGCGTCACAGGGAGCACCGGGGAGCTGTTTTTT.

V gene TRBV29-1 combines with J gene TRBJ2-3, with D tentatively TRBD1 (6 bases). Per germline, CDR1 SQVTM and CDR2 ANQGSEA. CDR3 length: 12 residues. Trimming took 3 bases from V and 9 from J, leaving 13 bases between them. The CDR3 loop reads CSVDLDRRTQYF. CDR3 bases: TGCAGCGTTGACCTCGACAGGAGGACGCAGTATTTT.

A single count supports this clone. The chain joins TRBV2 to TRBJ2-3; possibly TRBD2 for D (5 bases). Trimming took off 2 bases at V and 1 base at J, with 13 bases between the two ends. CDR3 length: 16 amino acids. The germline V gene encodes CDR1 SNHLY and CDR2 FYNNEI. The CDR3 DNA sequence: TGTGCCAGCAGTGAAAACGCCCTGGGAGGCACAGATACGCAGTATTTT. As protein: CASSENALGGTDTQYF. Complete variable domain (other parts from reference TRBV2 and TRBJ2-3): EPEVTQTPSHQVTQMGQEVILRCVPISNHLYFYWYRQILGQKVEFLVSFYNNEISEKSEIFDDQFSVERPDGSNFTLKIRSTKLEDSAMYFCASSENALGGTDTQYFGPGTRLTVL.

V usage is TRBV5-4 and J usage is TRBJ2-5; D perhaps matches TRBD2 (6 bases). Trimming stripped 5 bases from V and 2 bases from J, with 10 bases between. The CDR3 is made up of 13 amino acids. Germline CDR1 and CDR2: SGHNT and YYREEE (reference sequence). CDR3 loop: CASRLGGQETQYF. Written as DNA, the CDR3 is TGTGCCAGCAGGCTTGGGGGGCAAGAGACCCAGTACTTC.

The chain combines TRBV9 with TRBJ1-2; no clear D. In germline, CDR1 is SGDLS, CDR2 YYNGEE. Trimming shortened V by 3 bases and J by 2 bases, and 14 bases separated the two germline ends. The CDR3 runs 15 residues. The DNA of the CDR3 is TGTGCCAGCAGCGCCAAAACCGGAGGGAACTATGGCTACACCTTC. Translation: CASSAKTGGNYGYTF.

This clone rates as medium-sized. The rearrangement uses TRBV5-1 and TRBJ2-3, with TRBD1 matching 10 bases. V shed 3 bases and J 2 bases; nucleotides not matched to a gene: 3. Germline CDR1 SGHRS, CDR2 YFSETQ. The CDR3 has 15 amino acids. The CDR3 spells CASSSGTGDTDTQYF. CDR3 in DNA: TGCGCCAGCAGCTCCGGGACAGGGGACACAGATACGCAGTATTTT.

The rearrangement links TRBV19 to TRBJ2-3; 11 positions agree with TRBD1. V shed 6 bases, J shed 0 bases, and the junction held 5 bases outside the gene matches. The CDR3 length is 16 residues. Germline V gene sequence: CDR1 LNHDA, CDR2 SQIVND (reference sequence). Here the CDR3 reads CASRGQGGTSTDTQYF. CDR3 in DNA: TGTGCCAGTAGGGGACAGGGGGGGACTAGCACAGATACGCAGTATTTT.

The V and J genes are TRBV9 and TRBJ2-2, with a possible D match to TRBD1 (7 bases). The V and J ends lost 4 bases and 4 bases respectively, with 11 bases between them. Germline V lookup: CDR1 SGDLS, CDR2 YYNGEE. The CDR3 has 14 residues. The CDR3 nucleotides are TGTGCCAGCAGCACCCAGGGGGGCACCGGGGAGCTGTTTTTT. This encodes CASSTQGGTGELFF.

The rearrangement links TRBV23-1 to TRBJ2-1; D may be TRBD2 (5 bases). Being an ORF, TRBV23-1 has a function that is uncertain. Deletions cut 0 bases from V and 6 bases from J, with 12 bases between. The CDR3 runs to 15 residues. CDR3 loop: CASSQSRTGSNEQFF. The CDR3 nucleotides read TGCGCCAGCAGTCAATCTAGGACTGGGAGCAATGAGCAGTTCTTC.

CDR3 region: CSVVSRGYNEQFF. The CDR3 coding sequence is TGCAGCGTTGTGAGTAGGGGCTACAATGAGCAGTTCTTC. The rearrangement links TRBV29-1 to TRBJ2-1, with D perhaps matching TRBD1 (5 bases). Germline V gene data show CDR1 as SQVTM and CDR2 as ANQGSEA. The CDR3 covers 13 residues. V lost 4 bases, J lost 3 bases, and 10 bases lay in between.

The chain combines TRBV9 with TRBJ2-2; TRBD2 agrees at 15 bases. This CDR3 is 16 amino acids long. Germline assignment: CDR1 SGDLS and CDR2 YYNGEE. V lost 5 bases, J lost 5 bases, and 4 bases stayed unmatched. Here the CDR3 DNA reads TGTGCCAGCAGAGCTGGGACTAGCGGGAGGACCGGGGAGCTGTTTTTT. Residues: CASRAGTSGRTGELFF. Full variable domain (remainder filled in from reference TRBV9 and TRBJ2-2): DSGVTQTPKHLITATGQRVTLRCSPRSGDLSVYWYQQSLDQGLQFLIQYYNGEERAKGNILERFSAQQFPDLHSELNLSSLELGDSALYFCASRAGTSGRTGELFFGEGSRLTVL.

The DNA of the CDR3 is TGTGCCAGCTCACCGCGATCTGAAGCTTTCTTT. Residues: CASSPRSEAFF. The chain has TRBV18 and TRBJ1-1; D unclear. There are 11 residues in the CDR3. The germline CDR1 and CDR2 sequences are KGHSH and LQKENI. Trimming pared 3 bases from V and 6 bases from J, leaving 5 bases between.